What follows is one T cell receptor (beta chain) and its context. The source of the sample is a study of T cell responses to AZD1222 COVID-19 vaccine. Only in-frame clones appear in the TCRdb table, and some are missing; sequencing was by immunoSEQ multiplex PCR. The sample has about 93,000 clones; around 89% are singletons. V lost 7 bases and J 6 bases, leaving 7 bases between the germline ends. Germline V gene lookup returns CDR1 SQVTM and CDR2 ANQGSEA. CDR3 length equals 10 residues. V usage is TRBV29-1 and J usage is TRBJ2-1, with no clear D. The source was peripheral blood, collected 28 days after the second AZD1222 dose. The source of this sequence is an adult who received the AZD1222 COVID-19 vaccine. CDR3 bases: TGCAGCGCGTTGAGCAATGAGCAGTTCTTC. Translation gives CSALSNEQFF.